This is a list of T cell receptor beta chains from one sample in a study of T-cell reconstitution after alpha-beta-depleted transplantation in children. TCRdb re-derived calls from the PCR reads in MiXCR, one entry per CDR3 protein. The top ten clones hold approximately 11% of a sample with 250,000 to 400,000 distinct CDR3 sequences, around 20% of them seen once. Sample: PBMCs, mostly from graft donor cells, taken 180 days after TCRalphabeta/CD19-depleted stem cell transplant. The receptors stem from a male patient aged 5 to 17 who had a stem cell transplant for acute lymphoblastic leukemia, so the T cells may come from the graft donor. CDR3s include the opening cysteine and the closing phenylalanine or tryptophan. The order of the fields is J gene, clone size, D gene, V gene, CDR3 DNA, CDR3 protein. D genes are given only for firm matches. Expanded clones get a size class; other rows say once, few or many, or leave the size out.

>TRBJ2-1|few|TRBD2|TRBV7-2
TGTGCCAGCACCGCTTACACCGGACTAGCGGGACCCAATGAGCAGTTCTTC
CASTAYTGLAGPNEQFF
>TRBJ2-1|-|-|TRBV21-1
TGTGCCAGCAGCTCCGGACTAGCGGGAGTGACGTTCTTC
CASSSGLAGVTFF
>TRBJ2-7|few|-|TRBV4-2
TGTGCCAGCAGCCAAGAACGGGTGACCTCCTACGAGCAGTACTTC
CASSQERVTSYEQYF
>TRBJ2-5|once|-|TRBV5-6
TGTGCCAGCAGCTTGTGGGGGGAGGTCCCAACACAGACCCAGTACTTC
CASSLWGEVPTQTQYF
>TRBJ1-1|few|-|TRBV7-2
TGTGCCAGCAGCCGATGGAACACTGAAGCTTTCTTT
CASSRWNTEAFF
>TRBJ2-3|few|-|TRBV25-1
TGTGCCAGCCGACAGGCCGGCACAGATACGCAGTATTTT
CASRQAGTDTQYF
>TRBJ1-5|-|-|TRBV27
TGTGCCAGCAGTTTAGAGGGTTGGGGTACGGGCAATCAGCCCCAGCATTTT
CASSLEGWGTGNQPQHF
>TRBJ2-7|few|-|TRBV11-2
TGTGCCAGCAGCTTTTTCCCAGGGCAGTACGAGCAGTACTTC
CASSFFPGQYEQYF
>TRBJ2-7|-|-|TRBV7-3
TGTGCCAGCAGCTTAATAGGGGTGGCTAGCGAGGAGCAGTACTTC
CASSLIGVASEEQYF
>TRBJ2-7|few|-|TRBV20-1
TGCAGTGCTAGAGGTCGTGTCACAGGCATGACGCGCGAGCAGTACTTC
CSARGRVTGMTREQYF
>TRBJ2-3|-|TRBD2|TRBV7-9
TGTGCCAGCAGCTGGTCTATAAGCGGGACGGCAGATACGCAGTATTTT
CASSWSISGTADTQYF
>TRBJ2-1|few|-|TRBV15
TGTGCCACCAGCAGGGATAGGACAGCCTCTGGAATGGAGCAGTTCTTC
CATSRDRTASGMEQFF
>TRBJ1-3|-|-|TRBV7-9
TGTGCCAGCAGCCGCGGTCAGCTAACATCCTCTGGAAACACCATATATTTT
CASSRGQLTSSGNTIYF
>TRBJ2-6|few|-|TRBV11-1
TGTGCCAGCAGCTCAAAGATGGCAGCACTCAGCTCTGGGGCCAACGTCCTGACTTTC
CASSSKMAALSSGANVLTF
>TRBJ2-1|-|-|TRBV2
TGTGCCAGCAGAAAAATCCCCTACAATGAGCAGTTCTTC
CASRKIPYNEQFF
>TRBJ2-3|-|TRBD2|TRBV20-1
TGCAGTGCTCCGACTAGCGGGAGAGGTAAAACGCAGTATTTT
CSAPTSGRGKTQYF
>TRBJ2-2|-|TRBD2|TRBV10-3
TGTGCCATCAGTGACCCGGGACTAGCGGGTGCTAACACCGGGGAGCTGTTTTTT
CAISDPGLAGANTGELFF
>TRBJ2-1|-|TRBD2|TRBV5-1
TGCGCCAGCAGCTCGCTACTAGCGGGAGGCCGGAGCTCCTACAATGAGCAGTTCTTC
CASSSLLAGGRSSYNEQFF
>TRBJ2-7|-|-|TRBV12-3/TRBV12-4
TGTGCCAGCAGTCCCCCTAAATTCCGGGACCAGACCTACTCGAAGCAGTACTTC
CASSPPKFRDQTYSKQYF
>TRBJ1-2|few|-|TRBV4-1
TGCGCCAGCAGCCAAGTCGGGACGAGCTATGGCTACACCTTC
CASSQVGTSYGYTF
>TRBJ1-3|few|-|TRBV4-1
TGCGCCAGCAGCCAAGATGAGGGCTCCACCATATATTTT
CASSQDEGSTIYF
>TRBJ2-6|-|-|TRBV12-3/TRBV12-4
TGTGCCAGCAGTTTAGAGGGTTGGGCCAACGTCCTGACTTTC
CASSLEGWANVLTF
>TRBJ1-2|-|-|TRBV6-2/TRBV6-3
TGTGCCAGCTCGTATTCCGACAATATCTATGGCTACACCTTC
CASSYSDNIYGYTF
>TRBJ2-2|few|-|TRBV6-1
TGTGCCAGCACCACCGGGACACTGAACACCGGGGAGCTGTTTTTT
CASTTGTLNTGELFF
>TRBJ2-7|few|TRBD2|TRBV20-1
TGCAGTGCTAGAGTTGTGGGGGGGGCCTACGAGCAGTACTTC
CSARVVGGAYEQYF
>TRBJ2-7|-|TRBD2|TRBV7-2
TGTGCCAGCAGCTTCCGGGTCGACGGGGGGTACGAGCAGTACTTC
CASSFRVDGGYEQYF
>TRBJ2-1|-|TRBD2|TRBV4-2
TGTGCCAGCAGCCTGGGACTAAGCTACATTGAGCAGTTCTTC
CASSLGLSYIEQFF
>TRBJ2-3|-|-|TRBV7-2
TGTGCCAGCAGCTTCCCGGGACGGAGCACAGATACGCAGTATTTT
CASSFPGRSTDTQYF
>TRBJ2-7|many|TRBD1|TRBV5-1
TGCGCCAGCAGCTCCGACAGGGTTGGGGAGCAGTACTTC
CASSSDRVGEQYF
>TRBJ1-5|-|-|TRBV12-3/TRBV12-4
TGTGCCAGCAGTTTAGCGGCCGAGGGTTCGACTCAGCCCCAGCATTTT
CASSLAAEGSTQPQHF
>TRBJ2-7|-|TRBD2|TRBV7-6
TGTGCCAGCAGTTTCCTAGCGGGAGGTTACGAGCAGTACTTC
CASSFLAGGYEQYF
>TRBJ1-2|few|TRBD1|TRBV18
TGTGCCAGCTCACCAAGACAGGGGTCTGGCTACACCTTC
CASSPRQGSGYTF
>TRBJ2-4|-|TRBD2|TRBV12-3/TRBV12-4
TGTGCCAGCAGGCCCCGAGGACTAGCGGGAGGGCCCCACAAAAACATTCAGTACTTC
CASRPRGLAGGPHKNIQYF
>TRBJ2-2|-|TRBD1|TRBV27
TGTGCCAGCAGTCCGACCACAGGGGGGACCGGGGAGCTGTTTTTT
CASSPTTGGTGELFF
>TRBJ1-4|few|-|TRBV20-1
TGCAGTGCTAGTCCTCCCACACTAGGTGAAAAACTGTTTTTT
CSASPPTLGEKLFF
>TRBJ1-5|-|TRBD1|TRBV12-3/TRBV12-4
TGTGCCAGCAGTTTCCGGGACAGGGGTCAGCCCCAGCATTTT
CASSFRDRGQPQHF
>TRBJ2-5|-|TRBD2|TRBV14
TGTGCCAGCAGCCAAGAGGCGGGAGAAGGAGAGACCCAGTACTTC
CASSQEAGEGETQYF
>TRBJ2-5|few|-|TRBV12-5
TGTGCTAGTGGTTCATCCCAGGCACTAGTCAACGTAACGTTCCAAGAGACCCAGTACTTC
CASGSSQALVNVTFQETQYF
>TRBJ1-1|-|-|TRBV5-6
TGTGCCAGCAGCGGAATAGACAGGCCGAACACTGAAGCTTTCTTT
CASSGIDRPNTEAFF
>TRBJ2-5|few|-|TRBV12-3/TRBV12-4
TGTGCCAGAAACCCCCCCTGGCCTAGGGAGACCCAGTACTTC
CARNPPWPRETQYF
>TRBJ2-1|-|TRBD2|TRBV5-7
TGTGCCAGCAGCTTGGGGCGGGAGGGCCGCAATGAGCAGTTCTTC
CASSLGREGRNEQFF
>TRBJ2-7|many|TRBD2|TRBV29-1
TGCAGCGTTATCGGGGGGTACGAGCAGTACTTC
CSVIGGYEQYF
>TRBJ2-1|-|TRBD2|TRBV12-3/TRBV12-4
TGTGCCAGCAGTTTGGGACTAGCCAACAATGAGCAGTTCTTC
CASSLGLANNEQFF
>TRBJ2-1|-|-|TRBV5-1
TGCGCCAGCAGCTTGGTAGTTTCGGGGGCGCAGTTCTTC
CASSLVVSGAQFF
>TRBJ2-4|-|TRBD2|TRBV5-1
TGCGCCAGCAGCTTCCCCAGGGACTACAAAAACATTCAGTACTTC
CASSFPRDYKNIQYF